This TCR beta chain appears in the sequencing data of a study of blood T cell repertoires in COVID-19 (dated by TCRdb to 2018 to 2021). Regarding the study in general: Samples from collaborators originated in the United States, Italy and Spain and spanned both the acute and convalescent phases of COVID-19. The material from the prospective study consisted of cDNA or gDNA derived from T cells, B-cell-depleted T cells, or PBMCs. Subjects who had been exposed to COVID-19, were actively infected with it, or had recovered from it provided the deeply sampled blood TCRbeta repertoires that made up the dataset. The repertoires were made available in a free public database intended to serve as a resource for research on the immune response to SARS-CoV-2. Samples came from the ongoing ImmuneRACE study (first 160 participants) plus 1,254 subjects from 6 global collaborators. Nearly every sample came with metadata listing a de-identified subject ID, COVID-19 status, age in years and sex. Where HLA class I and class II types were available, the types were taken from metadata supplied by the sample provider, not from assay-based typing.

The CDR3, cysteine through phenylalanine, is 15 amino acids long. CDR3 DNA only is kept here, 45 bases in frame from base 1. V has 7 bases trimmed and J has 7 bases trimmed; junction bases matching no gene number 9. The germline V gene encodes CDR1 SSHAT and CDR2 FNYEAQ (reference sequence). As regards this clone: It lacks a known antigen. It has no much larger one-base neighbor in the sample; base qualities were not kept.

General findings and caveats noted by the study authors: The quantity of clinical and demographic metadata differed by source and by participant and was supplied without curation.

TCRbeta CDR3 regions were amplified from genomic DNA by means of the immunoSEQ Assay, a bias-controlled multiplex PCR. The authors' pipeline ran thus. Nucleated cell counts per sample were estimated from amplification of reference gene primers within the assay. To quantify the absolute abundance of each unique TCRbeta CDR3 rearrangement, sequence reads were collapsed and filtered. For each sample, productive Simpson clonality was calculated as the square root of Simpson's diversity index over productive rearrangements. TCRdb holds this immuneACCESS table with in-frame rearrangements only. Some clones are missing; in checked studies, unresolved V genes explain under half, and the rest has no known cause. Clone size and the V and J calls come from that table; the DNA yielded D and trimming. In this sample the table shows 200,000 to 250,000 clones, roughly 90% of which occur a single time. In total, the top ten clones hold about 2.2% of the sample.

Each collaborating institution followed its own protocols to collect whole blood in K2EDTA tubes. Collaborator samples were shipped for TCRbeta analysis as frozen whole blood, isolated PBMCs, or DNA extracted from either sample type. This sequence uses TRBV7-7 and TRBJ1-6; 8 middle bases align to TRBD1. The specimen sequenced was peripheral blood. The source of this sequence is a woman aged 50 to 60 with acute or convalescent COVID-19. CDR3 region: CASTRLRTGNSPLHF. The DNA sequence is given as TGTGCCAGCACCCGGCTTAGGACAGGGAATTCACCCCTCCACTTT.